These T cell receptor beta chains were read from a single sample in a study of blood T cell repertoires in COVID-19. TCRdb's table, derived via immunoSEQ multiplex PCR, lists solely in-frame clones and lacks some. The sample carries over 30,000 clones, around 90% recorded once. Specimen: peripheral blood. These receptors all stem from a man between 65 and 85 years old with acute or convalescent COVID-19. Both conserved end residues are part of each CDR3. Each record gives: V gene, clone size, D gene, J gene, CDR3 protein, CDR3 DNA. D genes are given only for firm matches. Clone sizes are given selectively: once, few, many, or a class where the clone is expanded.

V: TRBV5-6; size: few; D: TRBD2; J: TRBJ2-3; CDR3: CASSLGLAGFVDTQYF; DNA: TGTGCCAGCAGCTTGGGACTAGCGGGATTTGTAGATACGCAGTATTTT
V: TRBV7-3; size: -; D: TRBD1; J: TRBJ2-1; CDR3: CASSTGTGGNEQFF; DNA: TGTGCCAGCAGCACCGGGACAGGGGGGAATGAGCAGTTCTTC
V: TRBV7-9; size: -; D: TRBD1; J: TRBJ1-1; CDR3: CASSFQGTGSQAFF; DNA: TGTGCCAGCAGCTTTCAAGGGACAGGCTCTCAAGCTTTCTTT
V: TRBV28; size: -; D: -; J: TRBJ1-1; CDR3: CAIGGLNTEAFF; DNA: TGTGCCATCGGGGGGCTGAACACTGAAGCTTTCTTT
V: TRBV6-5; size: -; D: TRBD2; J: TRBJ2-2; CDR3: CASRPGLGVGELFF; DNA: TGTGCCAGCAGGCCGGGACTAGGGGTCGGGGAGCTGTTTTTT
V: TRBV6-5; size: -; D: -; J: TRBJ1-6; CDR3: CASSYWQGMNSPLHF; DNA: TGTGCCAGCAGTTACTGGCAGGGGATGAATTCACCCCTCCACTTT
V: TRBV28; size: -; D: -; J: TRBJ1-2; CDR3: CASRVGGAHGYTF; DNA: TGTGCCAGCAGGGTAGGGGGGGCGCATGGCTACACCTTC
V: TRBV4-1; size: -; D: TRBD2; J: TRBJ2-7; CDR3: CASSQALALAAYEQYF; DNA: TGCGCCAGCAGCCAAGCCCTTGCACTAGCGGCCTACGAGCAGTACTTC
V: TRBV5-1; size: -; D: -; J: TRBJ2-7; CDR3: CASSPPAYEQYF; DNA: TGCGCCAGCAGCCCTCCTGCGTACGAGCAGTACTTC
V: TRBV5-1; size: -; D: -; J: TRBJ2-2; CDR3: CASSSTAGELFF; DNA: TGCGCCAGCAGCTCCACGGCCGGGGAGCTGTTTTTT
V: TRBV7-3; size: -; D: TRBD2; J: TRBJ2-3; CDR3: CASSSGLPVSTDTQYF; DNA: TGTGCCAGCAGCTCGGGACTACCCGTAAGCACAGATACGCAGTATTTT
V: TRBV27; size: once; D: TRBD1; J: TRBJ1-6; CDR3: CASSLTGGRSPLHF; DNA: TGTGCCAGCAGTTTAACAGGGGGGCGATCACCCCTCCACTTT
V: TRBV5-8; size: -; D: -; J: TRBJ2-3; CDR3: CASSPRDTQYF; DNA: TGTGCCAGCAGCCCGCGGGATACGCAGTATTTT
V: TRBV5-1; size: -; D: -; J: TRBJ1-1; CDR3: CASSYGTATEAFF; DNA: TGCGCCAGCAGCTATGGGACTGCTACGGAAGCTTTCTTT
V: TRBV28; size: -; D: TRBD2; J: TRBJ2-5; CDR3: CASSSGLAGVETQYF; DNA: TGTGCCAGCAGTTCGGGACTAGCGGGAGTAGAGACCCAGTACTTC
V: TRBV2; size: -; D: TRBD1; J: TRBJ1-2; CDR3: CASRETGQGAGGYTF; DNA: TGTGCCAGCAGGGAAACGGGACAGGGGGCAGGAGGCTACACCTTC
V: TRBV11-2; size: few; D: -; J: TRBJ1-2; CDR3: CASSLATGGSYGYTF; DNA: TGTGCCAGCAGCTTAGCTACGGGAGGAAGCTATGGCTACACCTTC
V: TRBV28; size: -; D: TRBD2; J: TRBJ2-5; CDR3: CASSPNSGSPVETQYF; DNA: TGTGCCAGCAGTCCGAATAGCGGGAGCCCGGTCGAGACCCAGTACTTC
V: TRBV7-2; size: -; D: -; J: TRBJ1-2; CDR3: CASSQDGDYGYTF; DNA: TGTGCCAGCAGCCAGGACGGGGACTATGGCTACACCTTC
V: TRBV11-2; size: -; D: -; J: TRBJ2-2; CDR3: CASSLQGPSNTGELFF; DNA: TGTGCCAGCAGCTTACAGGGGCCCTCTAACACCGGGGAGCTGTTTTTT
V: TRBV18; size: once; D: -; J: TRBJ1-5; CDR3: CASSPGSDQPQHF; DNA: TGTGCCAGCTCACCAGGCAGTGATCAGCCCCAGCATTTT
V: TRBV11-2; size: once; D: -; J: TRBJ1-3; CDR3: CASSLGSGNTIYF; DNA: TGTGCCAGCAGCTTAGGCAGTGGAAACACCATATATTTT
V: TRBV28; size: once; D: -; J: TRBJ2-6; CDR3: CASSPGGPSGANVLTF; DNA: TGTGCCAGCTCCCCCGGGGGGCCCAGTGGGGCCAACGTCCTGACTTTC
V: TRBV7-3; size: once; D: -; J: TRBJ1-3; CDR3: CASRTASGNTIYF; DNA: TGTGCCAGCAGGACTGCCTCGGGAAACACCATATATTTT
V: TRBV19; size: -; D: -; J: TRBJ1-5; CDR3: CASSGQHSNQPQHF; DNA: TGTGCCAGTAGTGGGCAACATAGCAATCAGCCCCAGCATTTT
V: TRBV6-5; size: few; D: TRBD1; J: TRBJ2-7; CDR3: CASSYLERGLVYEQYF; DNA: TGTGCCAGCAGTTATTTGGAGAGGGGGCTCGTCTACGAGCAGTACTTC
V: TRBV7-2; size: -; D: -; J: TRBJ2-7; CDR3: CASSLAGGKVYEQYF; DNA: TGTGCCAGCAGCTTAGCGGGAGGTAAAGTCTACGAGCAGTACTTC
V: TRBV21-1; size: -; D: -; J: TRBJ2-1; CDR3: CASSGLKGLAGAAGEQFF; DNA: TGTGCCAGCAGCGGCTTGAAAGGACTAGCGGGAGCAGCGGGTGAGCAGTTCTTC
V: TRBV19; size: -; D: -; J: TRBJ1-4; CDR3: CATEGGATNEKLFF; DNA: TGTGCCACTGAAGGGGGGGCAACTAATGAAAAACTGTTTTTT
V: TRBV7-2; size: -; D: -; J: TRBJ2-7; CDR3: CASSFQGSDYEQYF; DNA: TGTGCCAGCAGCTTCCAGGGGTCAGACTACGAGCAGTACTTC
V: TRBV21-1; size: -; D: -; J: TRBJ1-1; CDR3: CASSSGGMNTEAFF; DNA: TGTGCCAGCAGCTCGGGGGGTATGAACACTGAAGCTTTCTTT
V: TRBV6-5; size: -; D: -; J: TRBJ2-1; CDR3: CASSPSRTVDEQFF; DNA: TGTGCCAGCAGCCCGAGTAGGACAGTAGATGAGCAGTTCTTC
V: TRBV7-9; size: once; D: TRBD2; J: TRBJ2-1; CDR3: CASSLAGLAGEDEQFF; DNA: TGTGCCAGCAGCTTAGCGGGACTAGCGGGAGAGGATGAGCAGTTCTTC
V: TRBV24-1; size: -; D: TRBD1; J: TRBJ2-2; CDR3: CATQGTVNTGELFF; DNA: TGTGCCACCCAAGGGACAGTGAACACCGGGGAGCTGTTTTTT
V: TRBV9; size: -; D: TRBD2; J: TRBJ2-6; CDR3: CASSVKTTSGSSGANVLTF; DNA: TGTGCCAGCAGCGTAAAAACAACTAGCGGGTCCTCTGGGGCCAACGTCCTGACTTTC
V: TRBV11-3; size: -; D: -; J: TRBJ2-5; CDR3: CASSTRRGGQETQYF; DNA: TGTGCCAGCAGCACCCGCAGGGGCGGCCAAGAGACCCAGTACTTC
V: TRBV5-1; size: -; D: TRBD2; J: TRBJ2-3; CDR3: CASSPKTSGRDTQYF; DNA: TGCGCCAGCAGCCCGAAGACTAGCGGGAGAGATACGCAGTATTTT
V: TRBV29-1; size: -; D: -; J: TRBJ1-2; CDR3: CSVEVGGGYTF; DNA: TGCAGCGTTGAAGTTGGAGGTGGCTACACCTTC
V: TRBV12-3/TRBV12-4; size: -; D: -; J: TRBJ2-3; CDR3: CASSSSTDTQYF; DNA: TGTGCCAGCAGTTCTAGCACAGATACGCAGTATTTT
V: TRBV29-1; size: -; D: TRBD2; J: TRBJ2-1; CDR3: CSVAAAGRADEQFF; DNA: TGCAGCGTTGCCGCCGCGGGGAGGGCGGATGAGCAGTTCTTC
V: TRBV12-5; size: -; D: TRBD1; J: TRBJ1-4; CDR3: CASKDRATNEKLFF; DNA: TGTGCTAGCAAAGACAGGGCAACTAATGAAAAACTGTTTTTT
V: TRBV3-1/TRBV3-2; size: -; D: -; J: TRBJ1-2; CDR3: CASSQDRRYGYTF; DNA: TGTGCCAGCAGCCAAGACAGGCGCTATGGCTACACCTTC
V: TRBV27; size: -; D: -; J: TRBJ2-7; CDR3: CASTPSVGSREQYF; DNA: TGTGCCAGCACCCCCAGTGTCGGGTCGAGGGAGCAGTACTTC
V: TRBV7-3; size: -; D: TRBD1; J: TRBJ2-1; CDR3: CASSLRDRGRNEQFF; DNA: TGTGCCAGCAGCTTAAGGGACAGGGGTCGCAATGAGCAGTTCTTC
V: TRBV28; size: -; D: TRBD2; J: TRBJ2-7; CDR3: CASQTSGTYEQYF; DNA: TGTGCCAGTCAGACTAGCGGGACCTACGAGCAGTACTTC
V: TRBV5-1; size: -; D: -; J: TRBJ2-1; CDR3: CASSLAGTHNEQFF; DNA: TGCGCCAGCAGCTTGGCAGGGACTCATAATGAGCAGTTCTTC
V: TRBV6-5; size: -; D: -; J: TRBJ1-5; CDR3: CASRRGAGSNQPQHF; DNA: TGTGCCAGCAGACGAGGTGCAGGGAGCAATCAGCCCCAGCATTTT
V: TRBV18; size: -; D: -; J: TRBJ1-5; CDR3: CASSLTVNSNQPQHF; DNA: TGTGCCAGCTCCCTAACGGTAAATAGCAATCAGCCCCAGCATTTT
V: TRBV5-1; size: -; D: TRBD1; J: TRBJ2-1; CDR3: CASSSTTGPRSYNEQFF; DNA: TGCGCCAGCAGCTCAACGACAGGGCCTAGGTCCTACAATGAGCAGTTCTTC